What follows are 31 T cell receptor beta chains derived from one specimen sequenced in a study of vaccination and CD4 T cells after COVID-19. Treatment noted: roughly 10-day PBMC culture with coronavirus spike peptide pools or control peptides (ViraFEST assay). Their antigens are not known. The study sequenced cultured CD4+ T cell DNA using the Oncomine TCR Beta short-read assay. TCRdb re-derived calls from the PCR reads in MiXCR, one entry per CDR3 protein. The sample yields more than 15,000 distinct CDR3 sequences, roughly 60% seen once. Material: CD4+ T cells from blood, cultured in vitro. The receptors were sampled from a human donor who had recovered from COVID-19.

V is TRBV7-9 and J is TRBJ2-7; D remains ambiguous. With 2 bases removed from V and 6 bases from J, the gap between germline ends came to 8 bases. CDR1 SEHNR and CDR2 FQNEAQ come from the germline V gene (reference sequence). The CDR3 spans 12 residues. The CDR3 spells CASSLRRTEQYF. CDR3 sequence (DNA): TGTGCCAGCAGCTTAAGGCGAACCGAGCAGTACTTC.

The chain uses TRBV24-1 and TRBJ1-2; a weak D match, TRBD1 (6 bases). This CDR3 region has 11 residues. Germline V gives CDR1 KGHDR, CDR2 SFDVKD. Trimming cost V 10 bases and J 6 bases, with 11 bases left between them. This CDR3 is CATRGADGYTF. The CDR3 DNA is TGTGCCACGAGGGGGGCGGATGGCTACACCTTC.

V and J are TRBV6-2 or TRBV6-3 and TRBJ2-7, with TRBD2 matching over 7 bases. The V and J ends lost 6 bases and 6 bases, in that order; junction bases with no gene match: 11. Looked up from germline, CDR1 is MNHEY and CDR2 is SVGEGT. CDR3 length equals 14 residues. This CDR3 is CASRPAGVGREQYF. In nucleotides, the CDR3 is TGTGCCAGCAGACCCGCGGGAGTTGGTCGCGAGCAGTACTTC.

The chain recombines TRBV11-2 with TRBJ2-2; D is unresolved. This CDR3 is built from 14 residues. CDR1 SGHAT and CDR2 FQNNGV come from the germline V gene. Trimming pared 1 base from V and 6 bases from J, leaving 9 bases between. The CDR3 protein is CASSLARLAGELFF. CDR3 bases: TGTGCCAGCAGCTTAGCGAGGCTGGCCGGGGAGCTGTTTTTT.

The table lists this clonotype with a few counts. This chain connects TRBV20-1 to TRBJ2-3; a weak D match, TRBD2 (5 bases). Looked up from germline, CDR1 is DFQATT and CDR2 is SNEGSKA (reference sequence). Deletions cut 6 bases from V and 6 bases from J, with 10 bases between. This CDR3 has 11 residues. The chain's CDR3 is CSAPTIDTQYF. DNA for the CDR3: TGCAGTGCCCCGACTATTGATACGCAGTATTTT.

This clonotype showed up just a few times. The rearrangement joins TRBV27 to TRBJ1-1; no firm D call. CDR1 and CDR2 from the germline V gene are MNHEY and SMNVEV (reference sequence). The CDR3 is 14 residues long. V was pared by 6 bases and J by 7 bases, with 18 bases between. The CDR3 DNA reads as TGTGCCAGCAGGAGCCGCGGGTTAGCGATTGAAGCTTTCTTT. Its protein product is CASRSRGLAIEAFF.

The chain combines TRBV11-2 with TRBJ1-1; tentatively, D is TRBD1 (6 bases). From germline, CDR1 is SGHAT and CDR2 FQNNGV. The length of the CDR3 is 14 residues. Trimming pared 4 bases from V and 3 bases from J, leaving 12 bases between. CDR3 protein: CASSSGAEDTEAFF. Written as DNA, the CDR3 is TGTGCCAGCAGCTCAGGGGCGGAGGACACTGAAGCTTTCTTT.

This rearrangement joins TRBV30 to TRBJ2-7; the D gene is possibly TRBD2 (6 bases). Germline CDR1 GTSNPN, CDR2 SVGIG (reference sequence). This CDR3 spans 12 amino acids. Trimming removed 0 bases at V and 5 bases at J, with 8 bases between. This CDR3 reads CAWSVSGDEQYF. In DNA form, the CDR3 reads TGTGCCTGGAGTGTATCGGGGGACGAGCAGTACTTC.

This clonotype has a single count. One end of the junction fails to match germline, which may point to a read error. V is TRBV7-9 and J is TRBJ1-5; D gene unclear. In germline, CDR1 is SEHNR, CDR2 FQNEAQ (reference sequence). The CDR3 is made up of 13 amino acids. CDR3 sequence (DNA): TGCGCCAGCAGCACCGGACCTAATCAGCCCCAGCATTTT. It translates to CASSTGPNQPQHF.

The gene calls are TRBV6-1 and TRBJ2-7; perhaps TRBD2 as D (6 bases). Trimming left V 7 bases short and J 0 bases short, with 13 bases between. Germline loops: CDR1 MNHNS, CDR2 SASEGT. The CDR3 has 14 residues. CDR3 loop: CASTPDGSSYEQYF. CDR3 bases: TGTGCCAGCACCCCCGACGGGAGCTCCTACGAGCAGTACTTC.

The table lists this clonotype with a count of one. The J gene is TRBJ2-7, the V gene TRBV20-1; D might be TRBD2 (6 bases). The CDR3 runs 13 residues. Germline V gene data show CDR1 as DFQATT and CDR2 as SNEGSKA (reference sequence). V was trimmed by 1 base and J by 3 bases, leaving 10 bases between them. CDR3 in amino acids: CSARGASDYEQYF. CDR3 coding DNA: TGCAGTGCTAGAGGGGCTAGCGACTACGAGCAGTACTTC.

The chain employs TRBV12-3 or TRBV12-4 and TRBJ1-5; D is unclear. This CDR3 comprises 13 residues. Trimming cost V 4 bases and J 7 bases, with 11 bases left between them. This CDR3 is CASSYSVGQPQHF. The CDR3 region has the DNA TGTGCCAGCAGTTACAGCGTCGGGCAGCCCCAGCATTTT.

Only a few counts were recorded for this clonotype. The V gene is TRBV27, the J gene TRBJ1-2; a possible D gene is TRBD1 (5 bases). Germline loops: CDR1 MNHEY, CDR2 SMNVEV (reference sequence). This CDR3 is 17 amino acids long. The germline V and J ends were trimmed by 5 bases and 7 bases, with 26 bases remaining between them. Written as DNA, the CDR3 is TGTGCCAGCAGTCTCCACGGGGCGCAGCCCTCCCCTGCTGGCTACACCTTC. Translating it yields CASSLHGAQPSPAGYTF.

The table lists this clonotype with a few counts. The V call is TRBV30, the J call TRBJ2-7; D gene uncertain. Deletions cut 3 bases from V and 2 bases from J, with 8 bases between. CDR1 is GTSNPN and CDR2 is SVGIG in the germline V gene (reference sequence). The CDR3 totals 12 residues. CDR3 amino acids: CAWRKETYEQYF. As DNA, the CDR3 is TGTGCCTGGAGGAAGGAGACCTACGAGCAGTACTTC. The full variable domain, with the rest looked up from reference TRBV30 and TRBJ2-7, is SQTIHQWPATLVQPVGSPLSLECTVEGTSNPNLYWYRQAAGRGLQLLFYSVGIGQISSEVPQNLSASRPQDRQFILSSKKLLLSDSGFYLCAWRKETYEQYFGPGTRLTVT.

The genes are TRBV19 and TRBJ1-5; possible D gene TRBD1, 6 bases. V shed 6 bases and J shed 2 bases, with 14 bases lying between them. This CDR3 has 15 amino acids. The germline V gene encodes CDR1 LNHDA and CDR2 SQIVND (reference sequence). Written as DNA, the CDR3 is TGTGCCAGTAGAGACAAGGGGGGCCGCAATCAGCCCCAGCATTTT. Encoded protein: CASRDKGGRNQPQHF.

V is TRBV20-1 and J is TRBJ2-3, with D hard to call. Between the trimmed V and J ends, which lost 1 base and 6 bases, there was a span of 14 bases. There are 14 residues in the CDR3. Per the germline V gene, CDR1 is DFQATT and CDR2 is SNEGSKA (reference sequence). The CDR3 region has the DNA TGCAGTGCTAGAGTGAGCCCCGTGTCCGATACGCAGTATTTT. This encodes CSARVSPVSDTQYF.

The J gene is TRBJ2-1, the V gene TRBV7-3; 8 bases align to TRBD1. Germline CDR1 reads SGHTA; CDR2 reads FQGTGA. Losses at the gene ends were 5 bases for V and 8 bases for J; bases not matched to a gene: 8. This CDR3 spans 14 amino acids. CDR3 nucleotides: TGTGCCAGCAGCCGAGGACAGGGCTGGGATGAGCAGTTCTTC. This encodes CASSRGQGWDEQFF. Together with reference TRBV7-3 and TRBJ2-1, the CDR3 gives the full variable domain: GAGVSQTPSNKVTEKGKYVELRCDPISGHTALYWYRQSLGQGPEFLIYFQGTGAADDSGLPNDRFFAVRPEGSVSTLKIQRTERGDSAVYLCASSRGQGWDEQFFGPGTRLTVL.

The V gene is TRBV3-1, the J gene TRBJ1-2; D not certain. Germline lookup yields CDR1 LGHDT and CDR2 YNNKEL (reference sequence). V gave up 4 bases and J gave up 3 bases, with 15 bases separating them. The CDR3 covers 15 residues. CDR3: CASSLADLRDYGYTF. CDR3 coding DNA: TGTGCCAGCAGCCTGGCGGACCTTCGGGACTATGGCTACACCTTC.

The genes are TRBV10-1 and TRBJ2-1; possibly TRBD1 or TRBD2 for D (5 bases each). The V and J ends lost 1 base and 8 bases respectively, with 9 bases between them. Germline loops: CDR1 WNHNN, CDR2 SYGVQD (reference sequence). The CDR3 extends over 13 amino acids. Here the CDR3 DNA reads TGCGCCAGCAGTGAGTATCGGGGCGATGAGCAGTTCTTC. Protein: CASSEYRGDEQFF.

The chain has TRBV15 and TRBJ2-7; D not resolved. In germline, CDR1 is LNHNV, CDR2 YYDKDF (reference sequence). The CDR3 extends over 15 amino acids. Trimming stripped 1 base from V and 7 bases from J, with 17 bases between. The CDR3 DNA follows: TGTGCCACCAGCAGAGGGGGTGGTCCATTCGAGGAGCAGTACTTC. Its protein is CATSRGGGPFEEQYF.

This clonotype was counted only a few times. The V and J genes are TRBV15 and TRBJ2-3, with 10 bases lining up with TRBD2. J gave up 5 bases and V 0 bases, and 5 bases lay outside the gene matches. This CDR3 is 16 amino acids long. The germline CDR1 and CDR2 sequences are LNHNV and YYDKDF (reference sequence). The CDR3 protein is CATSRDKREGLDTQYF. CDR3 DNA sequence: TGTGCCACCAGCAGAGATAAGCGGGAGGGCCTAGATACGCAGTATTTT.

This clonotype has just a few counts. The chain has TRBV24-1 and TRBJ2-2; tentatively, D is TRBD2 (5 bases). The CDR3 is 13 residues long. The germline V gene has CDR1 KGHDR and CDR2 SFDVKD. Trimming pared 12 bases from V and 1 base from J, leaving 11 bases between. This CDR3 is CAPAAENTGELFF. The CDR3 DNA sequence: TGTGCCCCAGCGGCGGAGAACACCGGGGAGCTGTTTTTT.

This clonotype was seen a handful of times. The V call is TRBV7-9, the J call TRBJ2-6, with 7 bases fitting TRBD1. Germline CDR1 SEHNR, CDR2 FQNEAQ (reference sequence). The J segment lost 1 base and the V segment lost 1 base, leaving 7 bases of the junction unmatched. This CDR3 has 18 amino acids. CDR3 sequence: CASSLDRGWRSGANVLTF. DNA for the CDR3: TGTGCCAGCAGCTTAGACAGGGGCTGGCGATCTGGGGCCAACGTCCTGACTTTC. The whole variable domain, remainder taken from reference TRBV7-9 and TRBJ2-6, is DTGVSQNPRHKITKRGQNVTFRCDPISEHNRLYWYRQTLGQGPEFLTYFQNEAQLEKSRLLSDRFSAERPKGSFSTLEIQRTEQGDSAMYLCASSLDRGWRSGANVLTFGAGSRLTVL.

CDR3 sequence (DNA): TGCAGTGCTAGACACACAGGGGGCTACAATCAGCCCCAGCATTTT. Its protein product is CSARHTGGYNQPQHF. The chain is built from TRBV20-1 and TRBJ1-5; 9 bases match TRBD1. Trimming cost V 2 bases and J 3 bases; bases outside gene matches: 5. Germline V CDR1 and CDR2: DFQATT, SNEGSKA (reference sequence). CDR3 length: 15 amino acids.

By share of the sample, this clonotype is medium-sized. As DNA, the CDR3 is TGCAGTGCTAGAGATGGGGTCAGGGGCACCAGTCAGCCCCAGCATTTT. Translated: CSARDGVRGTSQPQHF. The V call is TRBV20-1, the J call TRBJ1-5; perhaps TRBD1 as D (6 bases). V shed 0 bases and J shed 6 bases, with 18 bases lying between them. Germline assignment: CDR1 DFQATT and CDR2 SNEGSKA (reference sequence). The CDR3 length is 16 residues.

The chain has TRBV5-1 and TRBJ2-7; D gene ambiguous. CDR1 and CDR2 from the germline V gene are SGHRS and YFSETQ. V was clipped by 0 bases and J by 1 base, with 14 bases between them. The CDR3 runs 16 residues. CDR3 coding DNA: TGCGCCAGCAGCTTGGCCGTCCGCACCGAATCCTACGAGCAGTACTTC. This encodes CASSLAVRTESYEQYF. Full variable domain (outside the CDR3, taken from reference TRBV5-1 and TRBJ2-7): KAGVTQTPRYLIKTRGQQVTLSCSPISGHRSVSWYQQTPGQGLQFLFEYFSETQRNKGNFPGRFSGRQFSNSRSEMNVSTLELGDSALYLCASSLAVRTESYEQYFGPGTRLTVT.

The chain has TRBV6-2 or TRBV6-3 and TRBJ2-7, with 7 bases that match TRBD2. After removal of 2 bases from V and 4 bases from J, the junction contained 8 bases not matched to a gene. Germline CDR1 reads MNHEY; CDR2 reads SVGEGT. The length of the CDR3 is 15 residues. Here the CDR3 DNA reads TGTGCCAGCAGTTACGGTTATGGCGGGAGTTACGAGCAGTACTTC. It translates to CASSYGYGGSYEQYF.

This sequence joins TRBV6-1 and TRBJ2-4; 7 nucleotides align to TRBD1. Germline CDR1 and CDR2: MNHNS and SASEGT. The V segment lost 5 bases and the J segment 1 base; nucleotides outside the gene matches: 8. This CDR3 comprises 16 residues. CDR3 sequence (DNA): TGTGCCAGCAGTAGAGGACAGGCCACGGCCAAAAACATTCAGTACTTC. The encoded protein is CASSRGQATAKNIQYF.

V gene TRBV30 combines with J gene TRBJ2-1; TRBD2 agrees at 14 bases. With 3 bases clipped from V and 9 bases from J, the junction kept 4 bases outside the gene matches. The CDR3 runs to 14 residues. Germline CDR1 reads GTSNPN; CDR2 reads SVGIG (reference sequence). In DNA, the CDR3 is TGTGCCTGGAGAGGACTAGCGGGAGGCAGTGAGCAGTTCTTC. Translated: CAWRGLAGGSEQFF.

The chain joins TRBV27 to TRBJ2-1; the D is unclear. V lost 0 bases, J lost 0 bases, and 18 bases lay in between. The CDR3 consists of 19 residues. CDR1 is MNHEY and CDR2 is SMNVEV in the germline V gene (reference sequence). The chain's CDR3 is CASSLSGPMVPYSYNEQFF. CDR3 in DNA: TGTGCCAGCAGTTTATCTGGCCCTATGGTCCCTTACTCCTACAATGAGCAGTTCTTC.

The chain couples TRBV19 to TRBJ1-1; D uncertain. CDR3 length equals 14 residues. The V end was cut by 4 bases, the J end by 3 bases, with 12 bases between. The V gene's germline CDR1 is LNHDA and CDR2 SQIVND (reference sequence). CDR3 coding DNA: TGTGCCAGTAGTACCCGGGAACCACACACTGAAGCTTTCTTT. This gives the protein CASSTREPHTEAFF. The complete variable domain, with remaining parts taken from reference TRBV19 and TRBJ1-1, reads DGGITQSPKYLFRKEGQNVTLSCEQNLNHDAMYWYRQDPGQGLRLIYYSQIVNDFQKGDIAEGYSVSREKKESFPLTVTSAQKNPTAFYLCASSTREPHTEAFFGQGTRLTVV.